Detailed here is one T cell receptor beta chain. Its specificity is unknown. The record originates from a study of Ad26.COV2.S vaccination and SARS-CoV-2 variants. Background on the study: Administration of Ad26.COV2.S was intramuscular, either once or twice 56 days apart.

Study-level points and caveats: Participants given vaccine showed non-spike TCR breadth similar to that of placebo recipients.

Documented treatment: some 20 received Ad26.COV2.S at low or high dose, single or two shots; 5 received placebo; per-sample allocation not given. At day 63 after the first vaccine or placebo injection, samples were drawn. Cohort 1b enrolled adults aged 18-55 years in Boston. Assay: immunoSEQ multiplex PCR; the TCRdb copy retains only in-frame clones and omits some. This sample has 400,000 to 500,000 clones, with 85% to 90% found just once. The CDR3 has 15 amino acids. The germline V gene encodes CDR1 SEHNR and CDR2 FQNEAQ (reference sequence). V was shortened by 4 bases and J by 4 bases, with 14 bases between the two germline ends.

Sample: peripheral blood, taken in a trial of Ad26.COV2.S vaccine versus placebo. The chain recombines TRBV7-9 with TRBJ1-3; a possible D gene is TRBD1 (6 bases). The sequence derives from a person aged 18 to 65 who received the Ad26.COV2.S COVID-19 vaccine or a placebo. The CDR3 region has the DNA TGTGCCAGCAGCTCCGGCAGGGGCGAGGGAAACACCATATATTTT. Translated, it gives CASSSGRGEGNTIYF.